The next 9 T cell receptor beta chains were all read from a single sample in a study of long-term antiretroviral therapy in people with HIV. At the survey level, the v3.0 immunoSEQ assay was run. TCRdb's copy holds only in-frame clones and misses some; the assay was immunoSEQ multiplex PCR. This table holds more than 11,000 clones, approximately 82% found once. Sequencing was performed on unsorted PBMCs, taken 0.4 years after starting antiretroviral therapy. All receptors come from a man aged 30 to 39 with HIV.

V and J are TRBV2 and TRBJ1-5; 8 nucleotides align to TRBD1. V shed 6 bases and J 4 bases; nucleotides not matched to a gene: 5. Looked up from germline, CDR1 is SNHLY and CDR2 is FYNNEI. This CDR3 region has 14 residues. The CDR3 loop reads CASRETGGNQPQHF. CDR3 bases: TGTGCCAGCAGAGAAACAGGGGGTAATCAGCCCCAGCATTTT. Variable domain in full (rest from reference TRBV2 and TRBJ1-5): EPEVTQTPSHQVTQMGQEVILRCVPISNHLYFYWYRQILGQKVEFLVSFYNNEISEKSEIFDDQFSVERPDGSNFTLKIRSTKLEDSAMYFCASRETGGNQPQHFGDGTRLSIL.

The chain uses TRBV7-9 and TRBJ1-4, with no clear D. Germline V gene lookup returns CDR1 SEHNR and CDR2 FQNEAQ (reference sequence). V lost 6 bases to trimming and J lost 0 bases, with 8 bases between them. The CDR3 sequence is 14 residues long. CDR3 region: CASSFTSTNEKLFF. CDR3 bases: TGTGCCAGCAGTTTCACTTCAACTAATGAAAAACTGTTTTTT.

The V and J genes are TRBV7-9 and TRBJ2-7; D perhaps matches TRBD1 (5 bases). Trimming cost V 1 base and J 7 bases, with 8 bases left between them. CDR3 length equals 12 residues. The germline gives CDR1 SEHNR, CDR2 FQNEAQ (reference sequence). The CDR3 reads CASSLEGWEQYF. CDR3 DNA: TGTGCCAGCAGCTTAGAGGGGTGGGAGCAGTACTTC. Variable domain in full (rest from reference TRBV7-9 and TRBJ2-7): DTGVSQNPRHKITKRGQNVTFRCDPISEHNRLYWYRQTLGQGPEFLTYFQNEAQLEKSRLLSDRFSAERPKGSFSTLEIQRTEQGDSAMYLCASSLEGWEQYFGPGTRLTVT.

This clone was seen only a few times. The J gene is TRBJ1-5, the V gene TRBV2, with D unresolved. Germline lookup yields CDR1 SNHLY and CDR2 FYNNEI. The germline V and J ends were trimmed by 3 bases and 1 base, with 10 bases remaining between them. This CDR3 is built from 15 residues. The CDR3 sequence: CASSDEGSSNQPQHF. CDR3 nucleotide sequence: TGTGCCAGCAGTGATGAGGGATCCAGCAATCAGCCCCAGCATTTT.

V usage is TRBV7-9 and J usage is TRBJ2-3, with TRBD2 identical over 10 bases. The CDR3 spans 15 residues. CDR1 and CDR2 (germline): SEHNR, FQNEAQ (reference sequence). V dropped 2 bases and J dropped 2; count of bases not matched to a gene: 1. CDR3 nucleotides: TGTGCCAGCAGCTTAAGCGGGGGGGTCACAGATACGCAGTATTTT. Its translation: CASSLSGGVTDTQYF.

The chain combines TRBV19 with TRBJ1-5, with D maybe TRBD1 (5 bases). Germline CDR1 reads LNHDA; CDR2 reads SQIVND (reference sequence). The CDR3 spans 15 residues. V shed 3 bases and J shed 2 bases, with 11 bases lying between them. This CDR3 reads CASSIGGGGNQPQHF. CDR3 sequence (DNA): TGTGCCAGTAGTATCGGGGGAGGGGGCAATCAGCCCCAGCATTTT.

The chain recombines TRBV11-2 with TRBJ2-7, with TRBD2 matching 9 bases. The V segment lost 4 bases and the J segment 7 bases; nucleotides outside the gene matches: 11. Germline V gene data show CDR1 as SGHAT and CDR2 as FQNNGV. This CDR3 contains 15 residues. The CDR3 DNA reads TGTGCCAGCAGCTACGACGGGGCGGGAGGGAGGGAGCAGTACTTC. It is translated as CASSYDGAGGREQYF.

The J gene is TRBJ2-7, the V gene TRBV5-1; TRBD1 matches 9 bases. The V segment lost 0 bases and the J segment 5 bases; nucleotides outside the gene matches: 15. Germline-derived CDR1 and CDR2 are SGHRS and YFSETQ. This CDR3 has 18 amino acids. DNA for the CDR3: TGCGCCAGCAGCTTGGGCATTTGGACAGGGGCGCCTAAGGACGAGCAGTACTTC. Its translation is CASSLGIWTGAPKDEQYF.

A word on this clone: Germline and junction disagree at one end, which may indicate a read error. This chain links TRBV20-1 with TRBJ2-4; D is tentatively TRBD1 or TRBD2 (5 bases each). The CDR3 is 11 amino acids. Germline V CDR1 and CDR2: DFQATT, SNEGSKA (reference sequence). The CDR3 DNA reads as TGCAGTGCTAGAGATCGTGAGAGGGGACACTTC. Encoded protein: CSARDRERGHF.